This T cell receptor beta chain is drawn from a study of CD8+ T cells in alopecia areata. This clone occurred a few times. Treatment here: oral pan-JAK inhibitor, 5-10 mg twice daily. The CDR3 has 14 residues. Looked up from germline, CDR1 is SGHTA and CDR2 is FQGNSA. The V gene end was trimmed by 6 bases and the J gene end by 4 bases; junction bases not matched to a gene: 7. Extracted from the samples, RNA was reverse transcribed into cDNA to serve as the sequencing template. The data were produced by immunoSEQ multiplex PCR, yet TCRdb's version contains in-frame clones alone and is incomplete. The sample includes around 290,000 clones, 58% of them seen just once.

The chain uses TRBV7-2 and TRBJ2-5; 8 bases align to TRBD1. The origin of this receptor is a human donor with alopecia areata. This specimen was CD4+ T cells sorted from blood, taken at week 24, from a patient treated with tofacitinib. The CDR3 nucleotides read TGTGCCAGCAGGTCGGACAGGGTCGGAGAGACCCAGTACTTC. Translation: CASRSDRVGETQYF.